This is a list of T cell receptor beta chains from one sample in a study of blood T cell repertoires in COVID-19. Sequencing used immunoSEQ multiplex PCR; TCRdb keeps in-frame clones, though not all of them. The sample holds roughly 290,000 clones, around 90% seen once. The sequenced sample was peripheral blood. The receptors come from a woman in her twenties or thirties with COVID-19, enrolled during active disease. CDR3s include the opening cysteine and the closing phenylalanine or tryptophan. The D gene is left open where the match is weak. Rows may omit the clone size; those that give it use once, few, many or a size class.

clone_size j_call v_call d_call cdr3_nt cdr3_aa
once TRBJ2-2 TRBV9 TRBD2 TGTGCCAGCAGCTCCCGACTAGCGGGAAGGGTCGGGGAGCTGTTTTTT CASSSRLAGRVGELFF
NA TRBJ1-1 TRBV7-3 NA TGTGCCAGCAGAAGTTCGGGCGGGGCCACTGAAGCTTTCTTT CASRSSGGATEAFF
NA TRBJ1-4 TRBV2 TRBD1 TGTGCCAGCAGTGAGACAGGGTATGAAAAACTGTTTTTT CASSETGYEKLFF
NA TRBJ2-1 TRBV9 NA TGTGCCAGCAGCGCCCTATCGGGGTTGGGCAATGAGCAGTTCTTC CASSALSGLGNEQFF
NA TRBJ1-6 TRBV7-9 TRBD1 TGTGCCAGCCAAGGACAGGGGGCGAATTCACCCCTCCACTTT CASQGQGANSPLHF
NA TRBJ1-1 TRBV16 TRBD1 TGTGCCAGCAGCCAGGGACAGTTGAACACTGAAGCTTTCTTT CASSQGQLNTEAFF
NA TRBJ1-2 TRBV5-1 TRBD1 TGCGCCAGCAGCTTGGCGGCAGGGGGCGACTACTATGGCTACACCTTC CASSLAAGGDYYGYTF
few TRBJ1-2 TRBV5-1 NA TGCGCCAGCAGCTTGGTTGGACAGACGAGGTATGGCTACACCTTC CASSLVGQTRYGYTF
NA TRBJ2-2 TRBV28 NA TGTGCCAGCCAATGGAGGGTGGAACAGGAGCTGTTTTTT CASQWRVEQELFF
NA TRBJ2-7 TRBV30 TRBD1 TGTGCCTGCAAAGGGACAGAGAAATCCTACGAGCAGTACTTC CACKGTEKSYEQYF
NA TRBJ2-7 TRBV28 NA TGTGCCAGCAGTTTAATGATTTCGGGACTCAACGGCGAGCAGTACTTC CASSLMISGLNGEQYF
NA TRBJ1-1 TRBV5-4 NA TGTGCCAGCAGCTTAGTTATTTCGAGCACTGAAGCTTTCTTT CASSLVISSTEAFF
NA TRBJ2-7 TRBV27 NA TGTGCCAGCAGTTATAGACAGTCCTACGAGCAGTACTTC CASSYRQSYEQYF
NA TRBJ2-2 TRBV5-1 TRBD1 TGCGCCAGCAGCTTCACTGGGACAGGTTTTGGCGGCACCGGGGAGCTGTTTTTT CASSFTGTGFGGTGELFF
few TRBJ1-2 TRBV10-1 NA TGCGCCAGCAGTGAGAGTGGCAGACTTGGCTACACCTTC CASSESGRLGYTF
NA TRBJ1-1 TRBV7-9 TRBD1 TGTGCCAGCAGGGGGACAGTCACTGAAGCTTTCTTT CASRGTVTEAFF
few TRBJ1-4 TRBV4-1 NA TGCGCCAGCAGCCAAGACCCTAATACGGACAGTTCAACTAATGAAAAACTGTTTTTT CASSQDPNTDSSTNEKLFF
NA TRBJ2-2 TRBV27 TRBD1 TGTGCCAGCAGCCTCCTGGAGGACAGGGGTGGTTCCGGGGAGCTGTTTTTT CASSLLEDRGGSGELFF
NA TRBJ2-7 TRBV5-3 TRBD2 TGTGCCAGAAGCCCAGCCGAAGGGACTAGCTCCTACGAGCAGTACTTC CARSPAEGTSSYEQYF
NA TRBJ1-5 TRBV2 NA TGTGCCAGCAGTGGATGGGAGAGGCAGCCCCAGCATTTT CASSGWERQPQHF
NA TRBJ2-1 TRBV4-2 TRBD2 TGTGCCAGCAGCCAACCTAACGGCGCTAGCGGGAACAATGAGCAGTTCTTC CASSQPNGASGNNEQFF
NA TRBJ1-5 TRBV15 NA TGTGCCACCAGCAGAGGGACAGCAAATAGCAATCAGCCCCAGCATTTT CATSRGTANSNQPQHF
NA TRBJ2-5 TRBV27 NA TGTGCCAGCAGCCACGGACAGCAAGAGACCCAGTACTTC CASSHGQQETQYF
few TRBJ1-6 TRBV10-3 TRBD1 TGTGCCATCAGTCCCGGGACAGGGGGCGCTTCACCCCTCCACTTT CAISPGTGGASPLHF
NA TRBJ2-2 TRBV4-2 NA TGTGCCAGCAGCCAAGACCTGGAGGGGACCGGGGAGCTGTTTTTT CASSQDLEGTGELFF
NA TRBJ2-7 TRBV11-3 TRBD1 TGTGCCAGCAGCCCAAGGACAGGGTCCTACGAGCAGTACTTC CASSPRTGSYEQYF
NA TRBJ2-7 TRBV4-1 TRBD1 TGCGCCAGCAGCCAATCTGACCTCGGGACAGGGGGCTACGAGCAGTACTTC CASSQSDLGTGGYEQYF
once TRBJ2-7 TRBV27 TRBD1 TGTGCCAGCACGTCAGGGGGCAGGGACGAGCAGTACTTC CASTSGGRDEQYF
NA TRBJ2-7 TRBV3-1/TRBV3-2 NA TGTGCCAGCAGCCAAGATCACGGCTACGAGCAGTACTTC CASSQDHGYEQYF
NA TRBJ2-7 TRBV19 NA TGTGCCAGTAGTAAAGGGGTTTACGAGCAGTACTTC CASSKGVYEQYF
NA TRBJ2-5 TRBV28 NA TGTGCCACCGAGAGACAGTGGATTGAGACCCAGTACTTC CATERQWIETQYF